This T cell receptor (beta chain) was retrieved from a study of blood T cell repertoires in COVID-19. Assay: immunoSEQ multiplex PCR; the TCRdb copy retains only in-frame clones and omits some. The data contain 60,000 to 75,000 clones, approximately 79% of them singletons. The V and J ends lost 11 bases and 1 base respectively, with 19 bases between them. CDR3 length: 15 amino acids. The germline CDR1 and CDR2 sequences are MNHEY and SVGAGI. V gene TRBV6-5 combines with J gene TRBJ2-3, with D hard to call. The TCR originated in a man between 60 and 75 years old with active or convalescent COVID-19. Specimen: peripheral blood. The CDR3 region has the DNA TGTGCCGCCCGACCACTTACAGCACGCACAGATACGCAGTATTTT. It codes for CAARPLTARTDTQYF.